These T cell receptor beta chains were read from a single sample in a study of T cell responses to AZD1222 COVID-19 vaccine. Sequenced by immunoSEQ multiplex PCR; TCRdb stores in-frame clones only, minus some. The sample records around 130,000 clones, roughly 88% being singletons. The sample was peripheral blood, taken on day 0 of AZD1222 vaccination. Source of these receptors: an adult in good health. The conserved cysteine and the conserved F or W are not part of the CDR3 here.

J gene,V gene,CDR3 protein
TRBJ2-3,TRBV24-1,ATGGASTDTQY
TRBJ2-7,TRBV5-1,ASAHFSPGQGVYEQY
TRBJ1-3,TRBV19,ASSRRGNSGNTIY
TRBJ1-3,TRBV7-2,ASSRSEAHSGNTIY
TRBJ1-6,TRBV18,ASSLTGISSYNSPLH
TRBJ1-1,TRBV5-1,ASSSQDRDSNTEAF
TRBJ1-5,TRBV6-4,ASSDPLIQPQH
TRBJ1-4,TRBV3-1/TRBV3-2,ASSRMTGGMEKLF
TRBJ1-1,TRBV29-1,SARGHGTGNTEAF
TRBJ2-7,TRBV12-3/TRBV12-4,ASSETVSYEQY
TRBJ1-2,TRBV2,ASSEGGFGGYT
TRBJ2-3,TRBV2,ASRWTGLSTDTQY
TRBJ2-1,TRBV11-2,ASSPTQRGGSNEQF
TRBJ2-5,TRBV19,ASSIRRGPQETQY
TRBJ2-3,TRBV11-2,ASSSGRLSTDTQY
TRBJ2-7,TRBV6-5,AVGQGADEQY
TRBJ1-6,TRBV9,ASSTSGQGGNSPLH
TRBJ1-2,TRBV20-1,SASHRDGYT
TRBJ1-3,TRBV2,ASRAQDSGNTIY
TRBJ2-5,TRBV5-8,ASSLSYGTGPQETQY
TRBJ2-1,TRBV19,ASKGLAGAISYNEQF
TRBJ2-7,TRBV18,ASSPTGTSGSVAEQY
TRBJ1-4,TRBV19,ASRDDRAMATNEKLF
TRBJ2-7,TRBV28,ASSLEGGITYEQY
TRBJ2-5,TRBV19,ASSTNQVSLETQY
TRBJ1-4,TRBV6-1,ASSKGTGSTNEKLF
TRBJ1-2,TRBV7-8,ASSSTVNYGYT
TRBJ2-2,TRBV6-5,ASRFEADTGELF